This T cell receptor (beta chain) stems from a study of tumor-infiltrating lymphocytes in primary liver carcinoma. Study-level information: Stage T1-T3 N0M0 tumors measured about 4.2 to 11 cm at most.

Deletions cut 1 base from V and 8 bases from J, with 11 bases between. In germline, CDR1 is MNHNY, CDR2 SVGAGI (reference sequence). The CDR3 covers 13 residues. Comment on this clonotype: Antigen: not known.

The researchers produced TCR beta cDNA from approximately 0.45 ug total RNA with a constant-region primer. Construction of TCR beta libraries relied on three successive nested multiplex PCR rounds employing slightly modified ARM-PCR. The first two PCR rounds used TRBV1-TRBV30 primers with a Cbeta primer, roughly 10 cycles each. In TCRdb, the multiplex PCR reads were re-called with MiXCR into one record per CDR3 protein. There are approximately 99,000 distinct CDR3 sequences in the sample; around three quarters occur only once, and over 9% lies in the top ten. Regarding the study as a whole: Tumor-blood pairs (like tumor-adjacent pairs) overlapped less than tumor region pairs did.

The source material, 20-30 mg of unsorted bulk tissue, was used to co-extract RNA and DNA. Tumors were each sampled at five separate regions. V and J are TRBV6-6 and TRBJ2-5, with D possibly TRBD2 on 5 matching bases. This TCR derives from a woman aged 55-70 years with primary liver carcinoma and hepatitis B virus infection. Sequences were obtained from liver tumor tissue from sampling region 5. Subset here: tumor region T5, tumor centre. The CDR3 bases are TGTGCCAGCAGTTACTTGGCGGGTGATACCCAGTACTTC. This gives the protein CASSYLAGDTQYF.